Below are 18 T cell receptor beta chains sequenced from a single sample in a study of cytomegalovirus exposure and HLA in healthy donors. TCRdb keeps only in-frame clones here, not all; method: immunoSEQ multiplex PCR. Here the sample spans 140,000 to 150,000 clones, 94% being singletons. Sequencing was performed on PBMCs. All receptors come from a man aged 18-30 years in good health and CMV-seropositive.

The V gene is TRBV18, the J gene TRBJ1-5; 8 bases map to TRBD1. The germline V gene has CDR1 KGHSH and CDR2 LQKENI. V gave up 6 bases and J gave up 1 base; unmatched junction bases: 5. This CDR3 contains 15 residues. CDR3 bases: TGTGCCAGCTCGCCCCAGGGGGCCAGCAATCAGCCCCAGCATTTT. It yields the protein CASSPQGASNQPQHF.

This chain joins TRBV28 and TRBJ1-1; unclear D gene. The germline V gene encodes CDR1 MDHEN and CDR2 SYDVKM. This CDR3 is 12 amino acids long. CDR3 in amino acids: CATRPQRTEAFF. CDR3 DNA sequence: TGTGCTACACGGCCTCAGAGGACTGAAGCTTTCTTT.

The chain is built from TRBV5-1 and TRBJ2-1, with D tentatively TRBD2 (6 bases). Germline V gene data show CDR1 as SGHRS and CDR2 as YFSETQ. V lost 4 bases and J 9 bases, leaving 17 bases between the germline ends. The CDR3 runs 14 residues. As DNA, the CDR3 is TGCGCCAGCAGCGCGTTGGGAAGGGGAGGTGAGCAGTTCTTC. This encodes CASSALGRGGEQFF.

The chain links TRBV5-6 to TRBJ2-2; a possible D gene is TRBD2 (6 bases). V shed 2 bases and J shed 6 bases, with 14 bases lying between them. Germline lookup yields CDR1 SGHDT and CDR2 YYEEEE. The CDR3 is 15 amino acids. The CDR3, as DNA: TGTGCCAGCAGCTTTCCGGGGGAACTTTCCGGGGAGCTGTTTTTT. Translating gives CASSFPGELSGELFF.

The V gene is TRBV6-5, the J gene TRBJ2-3; 9 bases map to TRBD2. Germline V lookup: CDR1 MNHEY, CDR2 SVGAGI. V dropped 3 bases and J dropped 3; count of bases not matched to a gene: 4. The CDR3 length is 15 residues. The CDR3 DNA reads as TGTGCCAGCAGTTATGGAAGCGGGAGGACAGATACGCAGTATTTT. Its protein is CASSYGSGRTDTQYF.

V usage is TRBV7-9 and J usage is TRBJ2-7; D uncertain. The CDR3 has 11 amino acids. V was cut by 2 bases and J by 6 bases, with 5 bases left in between. Per the germline V gene, CDR1 is SEHNR and CDR2 is FQNEAQ (reference sequence). CDR3 sequence reads: CASSLLVEQYF. The CDR3, as DNA: TGTGCCAGCAGCTTACTAGTCGAGCAGTACTTC.

The genes are TRBV6-1 and TRBJ1-2; no definite D call. This CDR3 comprises 14 residues. Germline CDR1 is MNHNS and CDR2 is SASEGT. V was clipped by 6 bases and J by 4 bases, with 15 bases between them. The CDR3, as DNA: TGTGCCAGCAGCCGAACGGCAGGACTCTATGGCTACACCTTC. Protein product: CASSRTAGLYGYTF.

The chain joins TRBV11-2 to TRBJ2-7; 7 bases are a match to TRBD1. The CDR3 consists of 14 residues. The germline V gene encodes CDR1 SGHAT and CDR2 FQNNGV. With V trimmed by 2 bases and J by 5 bases, 6 bases remained unmatched. CDR3 nucleotides: TGTGCCAGCAGCTTATACGACCAGGGGGACGAGCAGTACTTC. This encodes CASSLYDQGDEQYF.

The chain couples TRBV4-2 to TRBJ1-4; D not resolved. CDR1 and CDR2 from the germline V gene are LGHNA and YNFKEQ. CDR3 length equals 14 residues. V lost 1 base to trimming and J lost 4 bases, with 7 bases between them. The CDR3 reads CASSQGGGNEKLFF. CDR3 DNA: TGTGCCAGCAGCCAAGGCGGTGGTAATGAAAAACTGTTTTTT.

The gene calls are TRBV19 and TRBJ2-1; D possibly corresponds to TRBD1 (6 bases). Trimming left V 8 bases short and J 6 bases short, with 14 bases between. This CDR3 contains 13 residues. Germline V CDR1 and CDR2: LNHDA, SQIVND (reference sequence). The CDR3 reads CASQQGFRNEQFF. The CDR3 nucleotides read TGTGCCAGTCAGCAGGGGTTCCGCAATGAGCAGTTCTTC.

V gene TRBV7-9 combines with J gene TRBJ1-2; 10 bases fit TRBD1. In germline, CDR1 is SEHNR, CDR2 FQNEAQ (reference sequence). V lost 4 bases and J lost 3; bases outside the gene matches: 2. The CDR3 loop spans 14 amino acids. The CDR3 nucleotides read TGTGCCAGCAGCTCGGGGACAGGGGACTATGGCTACACCTTC. Its protein is CASSSGTGDYGYTF.

This chain joins TRBV2 and TRBJ1-2; D is unresolved. Germline values: CDR1 SNHLY, CDR2 FYNNEI. This CDR3 has 15 residues. Trimming removed 2 bases at V and 6 bases at J, with 16 bases between. CDR3 coding DNA: TGTGCCAGCAGTGAACTCCTGGGTGCAGCGGATGGCTACACCTTC. Translation gives CASSELLGAADGYTF.

This sequence joins TRBV7-2 and TRBJ2-3; 8 positions match TRBD2. This CDR3 comprises 15 residues. V trimming: 6 bases; J trimming: 3 bases; junction bases outside the gene matches: 8. Per germline, CDR1 SGHTA and CDR2 FQGNSA. The CDR3 sequence is CASSSGTSRTDTQYF. CDR3 bases: TGTGCCAGCAGTTCCGGGACTAGTAGGACAGATACGCAGTATTTT.

The chain is built from TRBV27 and TRBJ2-1; 10 nucleotides line up with TRBD2. The trim removed 6 bases at V and 4 bases at J, leaving 12 bases unmatched. The CDR3 spans 17 residues. Looked up from germline, CDR1 is MNHEY and CDR2 is SMNVEV (reference sequence). The CDR3 bases are TGTGCCAGCAGCGGACTAGCGGCTTCACTTGGGTACAATGAGCAGTTCTTC. This codes for CASSGLAASLGYNEQFF.

The chain recombines TRBV28 with TRBJ2-7; TRBD2 aligns across 13 bases. This CDR3 region has 13 residues. Trimming at V came to 8 bases and at J to 3 bases, leaving 1 base not matched to a gene. In germline, CDR1 is MDHEN, CDR2 SYDVKM. This chain's CDR3 is CASGLAGVYEQYF. The CDR3 DNA follows: TGTGCCAGCGGACTAGCGGGAGTCTACGAGCAGTACTTC. Filled out from reference TRBV28 and TRBJ2-7, the complete variable domain reads DVKVTQSSRYLVKRTGEKVFLECVQDMDHENMFWYRQDPGLGLRLIYFSYDVKMKEKGDIPEGYSVSREKKERFSLILESASTNQTSMYLCASGLAGVYEQYFGPGTRLTVT.

The CDR3 protein is CASSSPGGYFSYNEQFF. CDR3 nucleotide sequence: TGTGCCAGTAGTAGTCCAGGGGGCTACTTCTCCTACAATGAGCAGTTCTTC. V usage is TRBV19 and J usage is TRBJ2-1; 8 bases fit TRBD1. This CDR3 comprises 17 residues. Per germline, CDR1 LNHDA and CDR2 SQIVND (reference sequence). V lost 4 bases and J lost 0; bases outside the gene matches: 8.

A single count supports this clone. The chain combines TRBV27 with TRBJ2-1, with D perhaps TRBD2 (5 bases). The CDR3 covers 13 residues. V was clipped by 9 bases and J by 3 bases, with 12 bases between them. CDR1 is MNHEY and CDR2 is SMNVEV in the germline V gene (reference sequence). The CDR3 sequence: CASLDEGYNEQFF. The CDR3 nucleotides are TGTGCCAGTCTCGATGAGGGCTACAATGAGCAGTTCTTC.

This clone occurred once. V gene TRBV6-5 combines with J gene TRBJ2-7; D is ambiguous. Germline V gene data show CDR1 as MNHEY and CDR2 as SVGAGI. The germline V and J ends were trimmed by 5 bases and 2 bases, with 13 bases remaining between them. This CDR3 spans 14 amino acids. CDR3 sequence: CASSPPSPTYEQYF. The CDR3 nucleotides are TGTGCCAGCAGTCCTCCTAGTCCTACCTACGAGCAGTACTTC.